The 30 T cell receptor beta chains in this list originate from one sample, sequenced in a study of shared clonotypes between healthy human individuals. Naive CD8 isolation took CD45RO-negative cells positively selected for CCR7 and excluded terminally differentiated effector memory CD45RA+ cells. Generated by immunoSEQ multiplex PCR, the TCRdb table keeps only in-frame clones and is missing some. The sample contains over 2 million clones, roughly 95% of which appear only once. The specimen sequenced was naive CD8+ T cells sorted from blood. The receptors originated from a man aged 18 to 30 in good health.

CDR3 coding DNA: TGTGCCAGCAGCTCCCTGAGGGACACCGGGGAGCTGTTTTTT. Translated, it gives CASSSLRDTGELFF. The chain recombines TRBV7-9 with TRBJ2-2; the D gene is possibly TRBD2 (5 bases). The CDR3 has 14 amino acids. The germline V and J ends were trimmed by 4 bases and 3 bases, with 9 bases remaining between them. The germline gives CDR1 SEHNR, CDR2 FQNEAQ (reference sequence).

About this clone: Within the sample, other DNA sequences also encode this same CDR3. The chain recombines TRBV4-3 with TRBJ2-7; the D gene is possibly TRBD1 (5 bases). The CDR3 totals 13 residues. CDR1 and CDR2 (germline): LGHNA, YSLEER. V lost 3 bases and J 2 bases, leaving 8 bases between the germline ends. The CDR3 loop is CASSQDITYEQYF. The CDR3, as DNA: TGCGCCAGCAGCCAGGACATTACCTACGAGCAGTACTTC.

Remarks on this clone: This specimen includes other DNA sequences encoding the same CDR3. The CDR3 nucleotides are TGTGCCAGCAGACTAGCGGGAGCTTACAATGAGCAGTTCTTC. This sequence encodes CASRLAGAYNEQFF. The rearrangement uses TRBV27 and TRBJ2-1; 11 nucleotides agree with TRBD2. With 6 bases clipped from V and 4 bases from J, the junction kept 2 bases outside the gene matches. This CDR3 contains 14 residues. Germline V CDR1 and CDR2: MNHEY, SMNVEV (reference sequence).

The chain carries TRBV5-1 and TRBJ2-1; 8 bases are a match to TRBD2. The CDR3 is 20 amino acids. J was trimmed by 7 bases and V by 1 base; bases with no gene match: 22. Germline values: CDR1 SGHRS, CDR2 YFSETQ. The CDR3 sequence is CASSLYALGGLAGETNEQFF. The DNA of the CDR3 is TGCGCCAGCAGCTTGTACGCGCTGGGGGGCCTAGCGGGTGAGACAAATGAGCAGTTCTTC.

The chain joins TRBV6-1 to TRBJ1-5; 7 nucleotides line up with TRBD1. Germline values: CDR1 MNHNS, CDR2 SASEGT. V lost 1 base to trimming and J lost 8 bases; unmatched junction nucleotides: 14. The CDR3 is 17 residues long. The CDR3 sequence is CASSEEPAPTGEKPQHF. In DNA form, the CDR3 reads TGTGCCAGCAGTGAAGAGCCGGCGCCCACAGGGGAGAAGCCCCAGCATTTT.

This rearrangement joins TRBV6-4 to TRBJ2-1, with D tentatively TRBD1 or TRBD2 (6 bases each). V was shortened by 4 bases and J by 9 bases, with 10 bases between the two germline ends. The CDR3 runs 12 residues. Per the germline V gene, CDR1 is MRHNA and CDR2 is SNTAGT. Here the CDR3 DNA reads TGTGCCAGCAGTGGGGGGGCTGGTGAGCAGTTCTTC. Protein product: CASSGGAGEQFF.

As for this clone: Other nucleotide sequences from this sample produce the same CDR3. In nucleotides, the CDR3 is TGTGCCAGCAGCTTGGGCCTAAACTACGAGCAGTACTTC. Encoded protein: CASSLGLNYEQYF. This chain links TRBV5-4 with TRBJ2-7; D unclear. The germline V and J ends were trimmed by 0 bases and 3 bases, with 7 bases remaining between them. Germline V gives CDR1 SGHNT, CDR2 YYREEE (reference sequence). CDR3 length equals 13 residues.

The chain is built from TRBV5-5 and TRBJ2-7; 12 nucleotides align to TRBD2. V was pared by 0 bases and J by 4 bases, with 5 bases of the junction left unmatched. This CDR3 spans 16 amino acids. Germline CDR1 is SGHKS and CDR2 is YYEKEE (reference sequence). The CDR3, as DNA: TGTGCCAGCAGCTTGGGACTAGCGGGAGCTGTGTACGAGCAGTACTTC. Translated, it gives CASSLGLAGAVYEQYF.

The CDR3 bases are TGTGCCAGCAGTGTCGCAGGGGAAGGTAATTCACCCCTCCACTTT. This codes for CASSVAGEGNSPLHF. J is TRBJ1-6 and V is TRBV27; possible D gene TRBD1, 6 bases. The germline gives CDR1 MNHEY, CDR2 SMNVEV (reference sequence). This CDR3 contains 15 residues. Trimming removed 5 bases from V and 6 bases from J, with 14 bases in between.

The V gene is TRBV30, the J gene TRBJ1-2; D is undetermined. The CDR3 is 13 residues long. With 0 bases removed from V and 4 bases from J, the gap between germline ends came to 9 bases. Looked up from germline, CDR1 is GTSNPN and CDR2 is SVGIG (reference sequence). Written as DNA, the CDR3 is TGTGCCTGGAGTGTACTCGTCAGCTATGGCTACACCTTC. Translated, it gives CAWSVLVSYGYTF.

The chain carries TRBV14 and TRBJ1-6; D ambiguous. Germline V gives CDR1 SGHDN, CDR2 FVKESK. The CDR3 runs 16 residues. Trimming pared 4 bases from V and 0 bases from J, leaving 10 bases between. CDR3 residues: CASSPEDGSYNSPLHF. DNA of the CDR3: TGTGCCAGCAGCCCGGAGGACGGCTCCTATAATTCACCCCTCCACTTT.

The chain is built from TRBV11-1 and TRBJ2-5; no clear D. The CDR3 length is 14 residues. V shed 5 bases and J shed 0 bases, with 10 bases lying between them. Germline lookup yields CDR1 SGHAT and CDR2 FQDESV (reference sequence). CDR3 sequence (DNA): TGTGCCAGCAGCCCCGAGGCGAACCAAGAGACCCAGTACTTC. It translates to CASSPEANQETQYF.

The chain is built from TRBV7-2 and TRBJ2-7; TRBD2 matches 7 bases. The CDR3 sequence is 15 residues long. J was trimmed by 3 bases and V by 8 bases; bases with no gene match: 13. Per germline, CDR1 SGHTA and CDR2 FQGNSA. The CDR3 loop is CASELESGTNYEQYF. The CDR3 DNA reads as TGTGCCAGCGAGCTTGAGAGCGGGACCAACTACGAGCAGTACTTC.

In the case of this clone: At the DNA level, this CDR3 is encoded by other sequences in the same sample as well. The chain has TRBV7-9 and TRBJ2-7; 11 nucleotides match TRBD2. The germline gives CDR1 SEHNR, CDR2 FQNEAQ (reference sequence). V trimming: 6 bases; J trimming: 4 bases; junction bases outside the gene matches: 2. The CDR3 sequence is 13 residues long. CDR3 region: CASSPSGGYEQYF. The CDR3 DNA is TGTGCCAGCAGTCCTAGCGGGGGGTACGAGCAGTACTTC.

The rearrangement joins TRBV7-9 to TRBJ1-6; the D is unclear. This CDR3 is built from 12 residues. Looked up from germline, CDR1 is SEHNR and CDR2 is FQNEAQ (reference sequence). With 9 bases removed from V and 9 bases from J, the gap between germline ends came to 12 bases. The CDR3 is CASRLGSSPLHF. The CDR3 DNA sequence: TGTGCCAGTAGATTGGGGAGTTCACCCCTCCACTTT.

The chain carries TRBV19 and TRBJ2-3; tentative D call: TRBD2 (6 bases). This CDR3 spans 15 amino acids. V was trimmed by 7 bases and J by 0 bases, leaving 14 bases between them. In germline, CDR1 is LNHDA, CDR2 SQIVND (reference sequence). The CDR3 sequence is CASTRLGTSTDTQYF. For the CDR3, the DNA is TGTGCCAGTACAAGACTAGGTACGAGCACAGATACGCAGTATTTT.

The chain is built from TRBV5-6 and TRBJ2-7; D is ambiguous. Trimming stripped 3 bases from V and 7 bases from J, with 8 bases between. The CDR3 has 11 residues. In germline, CDR1 is SGHDT, CDR2 YYEEEE. The CDR3 sequence is CASSSGWEQYF. CDR3 sequence (DNA): TGTGCCAGCAGCTCTGGGTGGGAGCAGTACTTC. Supplemented by reference TRBV5-6 and TRBJ2-7, the full variable domain reads DAGVTQSPTHLIKTRGQQVTLRCSPKSGHDTVSWYQQALGQGPQFIFQYYEEEERQRGNFPDRFSGHQFPNYSSELNVNALLLGDSALYLCASSSGWEQYFGPGTRLTVT.

This chain joins TRBV29-1 and TRBJ2-3; a possible D gene is TRBD2 (5 bases). The germline gives CDR1 SQVTM, CDR2 ANQGSEA. V was pared by 4 bases and J by 6 bases, with 17 bases between. CDR3 length: 14 residues. The CDR3, as DNA: TGCAGCGTTGGTCTAGTTGGGAGACCGGATACGCAGTATTTT. The encoded protein is CSVGLVGRPDTQYF.

This clone was counted once. V and J are TRBV6-1 and TRBJ1-6, with 9 bases aligning to TRBD1. The length of the CDR3 is 13 residues. The junction had 3 bases not matched to a gene; V was cut back by 7 bases and J by 8 bases. The germline V gene has CDR1 MNHNS and CDR2 SASEGT. For the CDR3, the DNA is TGTGCCAGCATCGGGACAGGGCATTCACCCCTCCACTTT. As protein: CASIGTGHSPLHF.

CDR3 bases: TGTGCCTGGAGTGTAACAGGGGGCAACACCGGGGAGCTGTTTTTT. Translation: CAWSVTGGNTGELFF. This sequence joins TRBV30 and TRBJ2-2, with 9 bases identical to TRBD1. Trimming cost V 0 bases and J 2 bases; bases outside gene matches: 1. Germline CDR1 is GTSNPN and CDR2 is SVGIG (reference sequence). The CDR3 is 15 residues long.

This chain connects TRBV5-5 to TRBJ2-7; no firm D call. Looked up from germline, CDR1 is SGHKS and CDR2 is YYEKEE (reference sequence). The germline V and J ends were trimmed by 1 base and 4 bases, with 9 bases remaining between them. This CDR3 contains 13 residues. The CDR3 is CASSLHLSYEQYF. CDR3 nucleotide sequence: TGTGCCAGCAGCTTGCACCTTTCGTACGAGCAGTACTTC.

On this clone: Germline is not matched at one junction end, which may reflect a read error. The CDR3 sequence: CASSLGVQAERGF. The CDR3 nucleotides read TGTGCCAGCAGTTTGGGGGTCCAAGCAGAAAGGGGCTTT. V is TRBV7-9 and J is TRBJ1-1, with D possibly matching TRBD1 (5 bases). Per the germline V gene, CDR1 is SEHNR and CDR2 is FQNEAQ (reference sequence). The CDR3 loop spans 13 amino acids.

The chain is built from TRBV19 and TRBJ1-1, with TRBD1 identical over 7 bases. Germline assignment: CDR1 LNHDA and CDR2 SQIVND (reference sequence). Trimming took 5 bases from V and 1 from J; bases not matched to a gene: 10. The CDR3 covers 16 residues. The CDR3 sequence is CASSFTAGGWNTEAFF. The CDR3 DNA is TGTGCCAGTAGTTTCACCGCAGGGGGTTGGAACACTGAAGCTTTCTTT.

The V gene is TRBV15, the J gene TRBJ1-2; the D is unclear. The CDR3 is 14 amino acids. Germline V gene sequence: CDR1 LNHNV, CDR2 YYDKDF (reference sequence). Between the trimmed V and J ends, which lost 2 bases and 1 base, there was a span of 8 bases. This chain's CDR3 is CATSRLDDNYGYTF. DNA for the CDR3: TGTGCCACCAGCAGATTGGACGATAACTATGGCTACACCTTC.

The rearrangement uses TRBV6-5 and TRBJ1-3; no clear D. V was trimmed by 5 bases and J by 0 bases, leaving 11 bases between them. The germline V gene has CDR1 MNHEY and CDR2 SVGAGI. There are 15 residues in the CDR3. CDR3 sequence reads: CASSPGLSSGNTIYF. CDR3 in DNA: TGTGCCAGCAGTCCGGGGTTAAGCTCTGGAAACACCATATATTTT.

This clone was counted once. This sequence joins TRBV28 and TRBJ2-2; 9 bases align to TRBD1. The J segment lost 0 bases and the V segment lost 3 bases, leaving 8 bases of the junction unmatched. Per germline, CDR1 MDHEN and CDR2 SYDVKM. There are 18 residues in the CDR3. CDR3 protein: CASSLRTGDPSNTGELFF. Written as DNA, the CDR3 is TGTGCCAGCAGTTTGCGGACAGGGGACCCTTCGAACACCGGGGAGCTGTTTTTT.

V gene TRBV9 combines with J gene TRBJ2-7; 7 nucleotides align to TRBD1. This CDR3 is 14 amino acids long. Germline V gives CDR1 SGDLS, CDR2 YYNGEE. J lost 5 bases, V lost 4 bases, and 9 bases had no gene match. DNA for the CDR3: TGTGCCAGCAGCCCCTTTGACAGGGCCAACGAGCAGTACTTC. This sequence encodes CASSPFDRANEQYF.

As to this clone: The sample contains more than one DNA sequence encoding this CDR3. The chain carries TRBV13 and TRBJ2-3; D possibly corresponds to TRBD2 (5 bases). Between the trimmed V and J ends, which lost 5 bases and 1 base, there was a span of 10 bases. The CDR3 is made up of 14 amino acids. The germline gives CDR1 PRHDT, CDR2 FYEKMQ (reference sequence). The DNA for the CDR3 is TGTGCCAGCAGCCCAACCGGGGGCACAGATACGCAGTATTTT. Protein: CASSPTGGTDTQYF. Full variable domain (remainder filled in from reference TRBV13 and TRBJ2-3): AAGVIQSPRHLIKEKRETATLKCYPIPRHDTVYWYQQGPGQDPQFLISFYEKMQSDKGSIPDRFSAQQFSDYHSELNMSSLELGDSALYFCASSPTGGTDTQYFGPGTRLTVL.

V and J are TRBV30 and TRBJ2-2; no clear D. V gave up 6 bases and J gave up 0 bases, with 5 bases separating them. The CDR3 runs 12 residues. From germline, CDR1 is GTSNPN and CDR2 SVGIG (reference sequence). The CDR3 here is CACLANTGELFF. For the CDR3, the DNA is TGTGCCTGTCTAGCGAACACCGGGGAGCTGTTTTTT.

This clone has just a few counts. This sequence joins TRBV6-1 and TRBJ1-2; D remains ambiguous. Germline V gene data show CDR1 as MNHNS and CDR2 as SASEGT. CDR3 length equals 12 residues. The V end was cut by 3 bases, the J end by 7 bases, with 9 bases between. This CDR3 reads CASSDSGLGYTF. CDR3 DNA sequence: TGTGCCAGCAGTGACTCGGGTCTTGGCTACACCTTC.